These 18 T cell receptor beta chains were all obtained from the same sample, sequenced in a study of beta chain features in type 1 diabetes. As every portion of the isolated RNA was reverse transcribed, the sequencing read expressed TCRB transcripts. Assay: immunoSEQ multiplex PCR; the TCRdb copy retains only in-frame clones and omits some. The table includes under 800,000 clones, less than 20% detected once. The sequenced sample was naive CD4+ T cells from blood. The receptors here all came from a man aged 18 to 30 in good health.

The sample holds a few counts of this clone. The chain carries TRBV5-4 and TRBJ2-5; D not resolved. Germline CDR1 and CDR2: SGHNT and YYREEE (reference sequence). Trimming shortened V by 0 bases and J by 3 bases, and 6 bases separated the two germline ends. The CDR3 has 13 amino acids. In DNA, the CDR3 is TGTGCCAGCAGCTTGGACACCAAAGAGACCCAGTACTTC. Amino acids: CASSLDTKETQYF.

This clone was seen a handful of times. This sequence joins TRBV4-3 and TRBJ2-3, with 14 nucleotides matching TRBD2. J was trimmed by 4 bases and V by 4 bases; bases with no gene match: 7. The CDR3 sequence is 17 residues long. Germline V CDR1 and CDR2: LGHNA, YSLEER. The CDR3 spells CASSPSGTSGGADTQYF. The CDR3 DNA sequence: TGCGCCAGCAGCCCTTCCGGGACTAGCGGGGGAGCAGATACGCAGTATTTT.

The chain recombines TRBV7-2 with TRBJ1-5; D unclear. The CDR3 is 12 residues long. The V end was cut by 5 bases, the J end by 7 bases, with 9 bases between. The germline CDR1 and CDR2 sequences are SGHTA and FQGNSA. CDR3 sequence (DNA): TGTGCCAGCAGCCCTCTAGGCCAGCCCCAGCATTTT. It encodes CASSPLGQPQHF.

The rearrangement joins TRBV7-2 to TRBJ2-3, with D perhaps TRBD2 (6 bases). Trimming cost V 11 bases and J 8 bases, with 20 bases left between them. In germline, CDR1 is SGHTA, CDR2 FQGNSA. The CDR3 sequence is 13 residues long. CDR3 bases: TGTGCCGGAGCGGGCCTACAAGGTGGTACGCAGTATTTT. Its protein product is CAGAGLQGGTQYF.

This clone was detected only a few times. The J gene is TRBJ2-7, the V gene TRBV4-1; D is ambiguous. Trimming left V 0 bases short and J 3 bases short, with 9 bases between. This CDR3 has 14 amino acids. Germline V CDR1 and CDR2: MGHRA, YSYEKL. The CDR3 DNA follows: TGCGCCAGCAGCCAAGATTTCACGGTCTACGAGCAGTACTTC. It is translated as CASSQDFTVYEQYF.

This clone appeared a few times. The genes are TRBV9 and TRBJ2-3; D not resolved. In germline, CDR1 is SGDLS, CDR2 YYNGEE. The V end was cut by 4 bases, the J end by 0 bases, with 12 bases between. The CDR3 has 15 amino acids. CDR3: CASSLGRPSTDTQYF. Here the CDR3 DNA reads TGTGCCAGCAGCTTAGGACGGCCTAGCACAGATACGCAGTATTTT.

This clone occurred a few times. The chain has TRBV11-2 and TRBJ2-3; possibly TRBD1 for D (6 bases). The V gene's germline CDR1 is SGHAT and CDR2 FQNNGV. There are 15 residues in the CDR3. Between the trimmed V and J ends, which lost 0 bases and 2 bases, there was a span of 9 bases. This CDR3 reads CASSLEQGFTDTQYF. CDR3 DNA sequence: TGTGCCAGCAGCTTAGAACAGGGATTCACAGATACGCAGTATTTT.

The chain recombines TRBV5-1 with TRBJ1-4; D uncertain. There are 11 residues in the CDR3. The germline V and J ends were trimmed by 5 bases and 8 bases, with 7 bases remaining between them. From germline, CDR1 is SGHRS and CDR2 YFSETQ. CDR3 residues: CASRGNEKLFF. The CDR3 DNA sequence: TGCGCCAGCAGAGGGAACGAAAAACTGTTTTTT.

In this sample, this clone turned up a few times. This sequence joins TRBV9 and TRBJ2-5, with a tentative D call TRBD1 (6 bases). Trimming shortened V by 4 bases and J by 2 bases, and 12 bases separated the two germline ends. The length of the CDR3 is 14 residues. Germline loops: CDR1 SGDLS, CDR2 YYNGEE. The CDR3 coding sequence is TGTGCCAGCAGCCCCACAGGGATGCAAGAGACCCAGTACTTC. As protein: CASSPTGMQETQYF.

This clone occurred a few times. A much larger clone differs from this one at a single base, so this may be a read error. V gene TRBV6-1 combines with J gene TRBJ2-3; D uncertain. Germline lookup yields CDR1 MNHNS and CDR2 SASEGT. This CDR3 has 11 residues. Trimming shortened V by 5 bases and J by 2 bases, and 2 bases separated the two germline ends. The CDR3 region is CASSSTDTQYF. CDR3 in DNA: TGTGCCAGCAGTTCCACAGATACGCAGTATTTT.

The chain employs TRBV19 and TRBJ1-5; 7 nucleotides match TRBD1. The CDR3 has 15 amino acids. The germline gives CDR1 LNHDA, CDR2 SQIVND (reference sequence). Unmatched junction bases numbered 3, after V lost 1 base and J lost 3 bases. The CDR3 DNA sequence: TGTGCCAGTAGTATAGTGGGGACAGACAATCAGCCCCAGCATTTT. Translated: CASSIVGTDNQPQHF.

Of note for this clone: Different DNA sequences within this sample yield the same CDR3. For the CDR3, the DNA is TGTGCCAGCAGCTTCGGCTATGGCTACACCTTC. It specifies CASSFGYGYTF. V usage is TRBV7-9 and J usage is TRBJ1-2; D is unresolved. The CDR3 extends over 11 amino acids. Trimming removed 3 bases from V and 4 bases from J, with 3 bases in between. Germline CDR1 reads SEHNR; CDR2 reads FQNEAQ (reference sequence).

This chain connects TRBV2 to TRBJ1-5; D is undetermined. The germline V and J ends were trimmed by 2 bases and 3 bases, with 8 bases remaining between them. The germline CDR1 and CDR2 sequences are SNHLY and FYNNEI. CDR3 size: 14 residues. The DNA for the CDR3 is TGTGCCAGCAGTGAACTAGGTCTCAATCAGCCCCAGCATTTT. It encodes CASSELGLNQPQHF.

This clone has a handful of counts. The genes are TRBV19 and TRBJ2-2; D may be TRBD2 (5 bases). This CDR3 spans 17 amino acids. Looked up from germline, CDR1 is LNHDA and CDR2 is SQIVND (reference sequence). V lost 0 bases to trimming and J lost 8 bases, with 19 bases between them. CDR3 DNA sequence: TGTGCCAGTAGTATAGACCCCGGGAATCCCCGGGTAGGGGAGCTGTTTTTT. Translation: CASSIDPGNPRVGELFF.

This clone was picked up a small number of times. This sequence joins TRBV7-8 and TRBJ2-7, with D possibly being TRBD1 (5 bases). This CDR3 spans 15 amino acids. CDR1 and CDR2 from the germline V gene are SGHVS and FQNEAQ. Between the trimmed V and J ends, which lost 1 base and 5 bases, there was a span of 15 bases. The CDR3 DNA reads TGTGCCAGCAGCTTAGAGGGCAGGGATTTGAACGAGCAGTACTTC. Protein sequence: CASSLEGRDLNEQYF.

The chain recombines TRBV15 with TRBJ2-7, with D unresolved. V was shortened by 0 bases and J by 2 bases, with 5 bases between the two germline ends. The CDR3 has 13 amino acids. Germline V gene data show CDR1 as LNHNV and CDR2 as YYDKDF (reference sequence). In DNA, the CDR3 is TGTGCCACCAGCAGAGACCTCGCCTACGAGCAGTACTTC. Translation: CATSRDLAYEQYF.

This clone occurred a few times. V usage is TRBV29-1 and J usage is TRBJ1-4, with D unresolved. Between the trimmed V and J ends, which lost 5 bases and 0 bases, there was a span of 10 bases. CDR1 SQVTM and CDR2 ANQGSEA come from the germline V gene. The CDR3 sequence is 14 residues long. In DNA form, the CDR3 reads TGCAGCGTTTCCGGCTTTGCAACTAATGAAAAACTGTTTTTT. Amino acid sequence: CSVSGFATNEKLFF.

J is TRBJ1-6 and V is TRBV7-9, with D tentatively TRBD1 (6 bases). The CDR3 is 13 amino acids. Germline CDR1 SEHNR, CDR2 FQNEAQ (reference sequence). With 5 bases removed from V and 8 bases from J, the gap between germline ends came to 10 bases. The CDR3 sequence: CASSLRQDSPLHF. CDR3 nucleotides: TGTGCCAGCAGCCTTCGACAGGATTCACCCCTCCACTTT.